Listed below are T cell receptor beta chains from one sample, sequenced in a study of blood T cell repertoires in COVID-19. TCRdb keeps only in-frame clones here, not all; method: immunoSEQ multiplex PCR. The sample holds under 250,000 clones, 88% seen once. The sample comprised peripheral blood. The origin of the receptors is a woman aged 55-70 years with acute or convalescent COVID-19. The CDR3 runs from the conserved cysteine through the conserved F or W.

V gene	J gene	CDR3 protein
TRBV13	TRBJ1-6	CASGRAGRIPSDSPLHF
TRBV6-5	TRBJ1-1	CASVWGASVEAFF
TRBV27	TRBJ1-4	CASSGLQGAGEKLFF
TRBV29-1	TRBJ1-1	CSVDPDTEAFF
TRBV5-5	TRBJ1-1	CASSLGLPGQGTEAFF
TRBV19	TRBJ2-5	CASSISGGARETQYF
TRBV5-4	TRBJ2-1	CASSQGLAGAPNEQFF
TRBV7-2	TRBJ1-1	CASSSTGGLTEAFF
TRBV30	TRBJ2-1	CAWSGGPGTYNEQFF
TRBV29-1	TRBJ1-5	CSVGAGNQPQHF
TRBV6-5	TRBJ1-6	CASRTRQGEGSPLHF
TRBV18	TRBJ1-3	CASSQDISGNTIYF
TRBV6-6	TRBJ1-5	CASIQLQGQPQHF
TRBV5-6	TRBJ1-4	CASSSGQRPHEKLFF
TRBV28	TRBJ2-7	CASSLPSGSSYEQYF
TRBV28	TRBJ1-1	CASSFLSGGAGTEAFF
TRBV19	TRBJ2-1	CASSRTGLAGVGTYNEQFF
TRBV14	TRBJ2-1	CASSQVQSSYNEQFF
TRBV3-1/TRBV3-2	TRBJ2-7	CASSQGLAAPYEQYF
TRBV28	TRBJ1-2	CASSSGNYGYTF
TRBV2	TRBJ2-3	CARHRDYSTDTQYF
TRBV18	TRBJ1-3	CASSGGSSGNTIYF
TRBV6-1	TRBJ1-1	CASRTEVTTEAFF
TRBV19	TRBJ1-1	CASSIVVGTVNTEAFF
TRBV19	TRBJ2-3	CASRRQTGGADTQYF
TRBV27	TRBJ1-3	CASAGWESGNTIYF
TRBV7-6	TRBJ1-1	CASSAGQGHTEAFF
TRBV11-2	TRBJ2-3	CASSSGTSGRATDTQYF
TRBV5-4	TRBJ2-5	CASSFRIGGAQQETQYF
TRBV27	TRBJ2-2	CASSFPKTGNTGELFF
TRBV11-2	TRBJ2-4	CASSRGPDIQYF
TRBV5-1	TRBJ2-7	CASSLAGLAGFEQYF
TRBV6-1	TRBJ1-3	CASSEALWSALSSGNTIYF
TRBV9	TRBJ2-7	CASSVGPAAYEQYF
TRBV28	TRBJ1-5	CASTPSQGANQPQHF
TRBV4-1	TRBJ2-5	CASSQVATSGYQETQYF
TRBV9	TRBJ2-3	CASSVVDGGTLLDTQYF
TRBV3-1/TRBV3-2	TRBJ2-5	CASSQGLAGNQETQYF
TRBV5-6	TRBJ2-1	CASSLAFNEQFF
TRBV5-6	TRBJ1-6	CASSLRQGVYNSPLHF
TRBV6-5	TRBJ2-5	CASDGGGGRETQYF
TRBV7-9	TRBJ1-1	CASSLEGVNTEAFF
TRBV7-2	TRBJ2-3	CASSLGPGGQYF
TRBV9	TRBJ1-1	CASSVGRGTTEAFF
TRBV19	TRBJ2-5	CASSIQGFQETQYF
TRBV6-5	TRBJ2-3	CASSRTGGADTQYF
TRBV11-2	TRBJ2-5	CASSEPGTSGQETQYF
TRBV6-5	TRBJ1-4	CASRATGVEKLFF
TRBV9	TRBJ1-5	CASSQPGQSNQPQHF
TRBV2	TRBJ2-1	CASSEGTSPFNEQFF
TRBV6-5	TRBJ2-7	CASRSSGGYEQYF
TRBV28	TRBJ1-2	CASTSGGGQDYGYTF
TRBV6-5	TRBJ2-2	CASSSGQGMVGELFF
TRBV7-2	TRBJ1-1	CASSPAGGRAFF